The 31 T cell receptor beta chains in this list originate from one sample, sequenced in a study of shared clonotypes between healthy human individuals. Only in-frame clones appear in the TCRdb table, and some are missing; sequencing was by immunoSEQ multiplex PCR. The sample yields approximately 1.1 million clones, around 78% seen once. Material for sequencing was memory CD4+ T cells from PBMCs. Subset reported: CD45RA-negative fraction. The receptors derive from a man aged 18 to 35 in good health. Some clones in this sample may be carry-over from other donors' samples.

This chain joins TRBV27 and TRBJ1-1; D perhaps matches TRBD1 (6 bases). The germline V and J ends were trimmed by 2 bases and 0 bases, with 7 bases remaining between them. The V gene's germline CDR1 is MNHEY and CDR2 SMNVEV (reference sequence). The CDR3 runs to 14 residues. The CDR3 spells CASSLEGVNTEAFF. In DNA form, the CDR3 reads TGTGCCAGCAGTTTAGAGGGGGTGAACACTGAAGCTTTCTTT.

V is TRBV7-9 and J is TRBJ2-7, with D perhaps TRBD1 or TRBD2 (5 bases each). V lost 5 bases, J lost 3 bases, and 11 bases lay in between. The CDR3 totals 13 residues. Germline V lookup: CDR1 SEHNR, CDR2 FQNEAQ (reference sequence). CDR3 region: CASSPGRYYEQYF. As DNA, the CDR3 is TGTGCCAGCAGCCCGGGACGGTACTACGAGCAGTACTTC.

This clone turned up a few times. The sample holds other DNA sequences that translate to the same CDR3. The chain uses TRBV5-1 and TRBJ1-3; 9 bases are shared with TRBD1. Germline V CDR1 and CDR2: SGHRS, YFSETQ. With V trimmed by 4 bases and J by 4 bases, 3 bases remained unmatched. This CDR3 comprises 14 residues. CDR3 amino acids: CASSDGTGGNTIYF. CDR3 sequence (DNA): TGCGCCAGCAGCGATGGGACAGGGGGAAACACCATATATTTT.

The V call is TRBV28, the J call TRBJ2-1; D gene unclear. CDR1 and CDR2 from the germline V gene are MDHEN and SYDVKM. Trimming removed 6 bases at V and 5 bases at J, with 5 bases between. The CDR3 is 11 amino acids. In DNA, the CDR3 is TGTGCCAGCAGGGGGAACAATGAGCAGTTCTTC. It codes for CASRGNNEQFF.

V is TRBV28 and J is TRBJ1-5, with 9 bases that match TRBD1. V dropped 5 bases and J dropped 5; count of bases not matched to a gene: 7. Germline lookup yields CDR1 MDHEN and CDR2 SYDVKM. This CDR3 is 15 amino acids long. The CDR3 here is CASSAYRGQYQPQHF. CDR3 bases: TGTGCCAGCAGTGCTTACAGGGGGCAATATCAGCCCCAGCATTTT.

V and J are TRBV5-4 and TRBJ2-3; D is ambiguous. Germline-derived CDR1 and CDR2 are SGHNT and YYREEE (reference sequence). The CDR3 consists of 13 residues. V was trimmed by 0 bases and J by 4 bases, leaving 6 bases between them. CDR3 region: CASSLAGSDTQYF. The CDR3 DNA is TGTGCCAGCAGCTTGGCTGGCTCAGATACGCAGTATTTT. Full variable domain (remainder filled in from reference TRBV5-4 and TRBJ2-3): ETGVTQSPTHLIKTRGQQVTLRCSSQSGHNTVSWYQQALGQGPQFIFQYYREEENGRGNFPPRFSGLQFPNYSSELNVNALELDDSALYLCASSLAGSDTQYFGPGTRLTVL.

The chain employs TRBV18 and TRBJ2-3; a weak D match, TRBD2 (5 bases). V lost 2 bases to trimming and J lost 2 bases, with 14 bases between them. CDR1 KGHSH and CDR2 LQKENI come from the germline V gene. The CDR3 spans 16 residues. This CDR3 is CASSPNRASPTDTQYF. The CDR3 bases are TGTGCCAGCTCACCAAATCGAGCTAGCCCCACAGATACGCAGTATTTT.

This chain connects TRBV5-5 to TRBJ2-7, with 8 nucleotides matching TRBD2. The CDR3 has 17 residues. Germline assignment: CDR1 SGHKS and CDR2 YYEKEE (reference sequence). Trimming took 0 bases from V and 2 from J; bases not matched to a gene: 10. The CDR3 DNA sequence: TGTGCCAGCAGCTTGGCCCCCCTGGGCGGGAGGACCTACGAGCAGTACTTC. Translating gives CASSLAPLGGRTYEQYF.

J is TRBJ1-3 and V is TRBV28; D remains unclear. Trimming stripped 7 bases from V and 0 bases from J, with 13 bases between. The CDR3 extends over 15 amino acids. Germline-derived CDR1 and CDR2 are MDHEN and SYDVKM. The CDR3: CASMLRQISGNTIYF. As DNA, the CDR3 is TGTGCCAGCATGTTAAGGCAAATCTCTGGAAACACCATATATTTT. Variable domain in full (rest from reference TRBV28 and TRBJ1-3): DVKVTQSSRYLVKRTGEKVFLECVQDMDHENMFWYRQDPGLGLRLIYFSYDVKMKEKGDIPEGYSVSREKKERFSLILESASTNQTSMYLCASMLRQISGNTIYFGEGSWLTVV.

The rearrangement joins TRBV28 to TRBJ2-3; D is possibly TRBD1 or TRBD2 (6 bases each). V was shortened by 7 bases and J by 0 bases, with 14 bases between the two germline ends. CDR1 MDHEN and CDR2 SYDVKM come from the germline V gene. The CDR3 is 15 amino acids. The DNA of the CDR3 is TGTGCCAGCACCATAACGGGGGCCAGCACAGATACGCAGTATTTT. This codes for CASTITGASTDTQYF.

The chain recombines TRBV7-2 with TRBJ2-2, with unresolved D. This CDR3 is built from 15 residues. Germline CDR1 is SGHTA and CDR2 is FQGNSA. V was cut by 1 base and J by 0 bases, with 6 bases left in between. The CDR3 loop is CASSLVTTNTGELFF. DNA for the CDR3: TGTGCCAGCAGCTTAGTGACGACGAACACCGGGGAGCTGTTTTTT.

The chain employs TRBV2 and TRBJ1-1; D is undetermined. V lost 4 bases to trimming and J lost 8 bases, with 11 bases between them. CDR3 length equals 12 residues. Per germline, CDR1 SNHLY and CDR2 FYNNEI. CDR3 DNA: TGTGCCAGCAGTGTATTAGGCAGGGAAGCTTTCTTT. It codes for CASSVLGREAFF.

The chain's CDR3 is CASSLSGGGVGNTIYF. The CDR3 DNA sequence: TGTGCCAGCAGCTTATCGGGGGGAGGTGTTGGAAACACCATATATTTT. This chain links TRBV7-3 with TRBJ1-3; D is perhaps TRBD1 (5 bases). The CDR3 sequence is 16 residues long. Germline loops: CDR1 SGHTA, CDR2 FQGTGA. V shed 2 bases and J shed 3 bases, with 14 bases lying between them.

J is TRBJ1-4 and V is TRBV14; possibly TRBD1 for D (6 bases). The CDR3 consists of 18 residues. CDR1 and CDR2 (germline): SGHDN, FVKESK. V was pared by 4 bases and J by 0 bases, with 18 bases between. CDR3 sequence (DNA): TGTGCCAGCAGCCGAACACAGGGACACCTTGCAACTAATGAAAAACTGTTTTTT. Encoded protein: CASSRTQGHLATNEKLFF.

V usage is TRBV5-1 and J usage is TRBJ1-1, with D uncertain. Trimming left V 0 bases short and J 5 bases short, with 8 bases between. The CDR3 is made up of 13 amino acids. Germline assignment: CDR1 SGHRS and CDR2 YFSETQ. The CDR3 DNA sequence: TGCGCCAGCAGCTTGGACAGTCTTACTGAAGCTTTCTTT. The encoded protein is CASSLDSLTEAFF.

The chain links TRBV14 to TRBJ2-1; TRBD2 matches at 14 bases. The CDR3 is 21 amino acids. Germline CDR1 and CDR2: SGHDN and FVKESK. V lost 1 base and J lost 5; bases outside the gene matches: 16. The CDR3 DNA sequence: TGTGCCAGCAGCCAAGGAGGGTGGGGACTAGCGGGAGTACGCCTGGACAATGAGCAGTTCTTC. Translating gives CASSQGGWGLAGVRLDNEQFF.

V is TRBV5-6 and J is TRBJ2-1; 12 positions agree with TRBD2. The CDR3 has 19 amino acids. Germline V gives CDR1 SGHDT, CDR2 YYEEEE. The V and J ends lost 0 bases and 0 bases, in that order; junction bases with no gene match: 7. The CDR3 loop is CASSLVGLAGSSSYNEQFF. The CDR3 DNA sequence: TGTGCCAGCAGCTTGGTAGGACTAGCGGGATCGAGCTCCTACAATGAGCAGTTCTTC.

The V call is TRBV5-8, the J call TRBJ2-7; 13 nucleotides align to TRBD2. V shed 4 bases and J 3 bases; nucleotides not matched to a gene: 10. CDR1 and CDR2 from the germline V gene are SGHTS and YDEGEE. CDR3 length equals 17 residues. The CDR3 sequence: CASSPRPGTSGNYEQYF. CDR3 bases: TGTGCCAGCAGCCCCCGGCCCGGGACTAGCGGGAACTACGAGCAGTACTTC.

V and J are TRBV6-1 and TRBJ1-2; 7 bases align to TRBD1. The germline V gene encodes CDR1 MNHNS and CDR2 SASEGT. Trimming removed 6 bases from V and 8 bases from J; junction bases left unmatched: 15. The length of the CDR3 is 15 residues. The CDR3 sequence is CASRGQFRPSGGYTF. The DNA of the CDR3 is TGTGCCAGCAGGGGACAGTTTCGACCTTCGGGGGGCTACACCTTC.

V is TRBV15 and J is TRBJ2-7; D might be TRBD2 (6 bases). The germline V and J ends were trimmed by 3 bases and 1 base, with 10 bases remaining between them. The CDR3 has 14 residues. Per the germline V gene, CDR1 is LNHNV and CDR2 is YYDKDF (reference sequence). The DNA for the CDR3 is TGTGCCACCAGCAGCCATGGGGGGTCCTACGAGCAGTACTTC. Protein sequence: CATSSHGGSYEQYF.

V gene TRBV9 combines with J gene TRBJ1-2; 7 bases agree with TRBD1. From germline, CDR1 is SGDLS and CDR2 YYNGEE. The V segment lost 4 bases and the J segment 5 bases; nucleotides outside the gene matches: 8. The CDR3 is made up of 14 amino acids. CDR3: CASSRTGAWYGYTF. The CDR3 region has the DNA TGTGCCAGCAGCCGGACAGGTGCTTGGTATGGCTACACCTTC.

The V and J genes are TRBV9 and TRBJ2-1; 11 bases fit TRBD2. There are 14 residues in the CDR3. Germline-derived CDR1 and CDR2 are SGDLS and YYNGEE. The V gene end was trimmed by 3 bases and the J gene end by 13 bases; junction bases not matched to a gene: 9. CDR3: CASSATSGAGQQFF. The CDR3 DNA reads TGTGCCAGCAGCGCGACTAGCGGGGCGGGGCAACAGTTCTTC.

The V and J genes are TRBV10-2 and TRBJ2-1; D gene uncertain. The CDR3 has 14 residues. Germline loops: CDR1 WSHSY, CDR2 SAAADI. The V end was cut by 6 bases, the J end by 1 base, with 10 bases between. DNA of the CDR3: TGCGCCAGCAGGGGCGGTGGATCCTACAATGAGCAGTTCTTC. Translation gives CASRGGGSYNEQFF.

The chain couples TRBV30 to TRBJ1-2; D gene ambiguous. Germline V gene lookup returns CDR1 GTSNPN and CDR2 SVGIG (reference sequence). CDR3 length: 12 amino acids. Between the trimmed V and J ends, which lost 1 base and 8 bases, there was a span of 11 bases. For the CDR3, the DNA is TGTGCCTGGAGTGGGGCCGCGTGGGGCTACACCTTC. This gives the protein CAWSGAAWGYTF.

As concerns this clone: This sample includes further DNA sequences coding for the same CDR3. This chain links TRBV7-2 with TRBJ1-2, with 12 nucleotides matching TRBD1. This CDR3 is 14 amino acids long. Germline assignment: CDR1 SGHTA and CDR2 FQGNSA. V gave up 5 bases and J gave up 8 bases; unmatched junction bases: 6. The DNA for the CDR3 is TGTGCCAGCAGCCCGGGACAGGGGGCGCGGGGCTACACCTTC. This translates into CASSPGQGARGYTF.

This chain connects TRBV5-1 to TRBJ2-7; D may be TRBD2 (5 bases). The CDR3 covers 15 residues. Germline loops: CDR1 SGHRS, CDR2 YFSETQ. Deletions cut 7 bases from V and 1 base from J, with 18 bases between. CDR3 in amino acids: CASARLSGESYEQYF. CDR3 coding DNA: TGCGCCAGCGCGCGGCTCAGCGGTGAGTCCTACGAGCAGTACTTC.

This chain links TRBV10-3 with TRBJ1-2; no reliable D call. The CDR3 contains 13 residues. Germline lookup yields CDR1 ENHRY and CDR2 SYGVKD. V was cut by 3 bases and J by 5 bases, with 10 bases left in between. In DNA, the CDR3 is TGTGCCATCAGTGATCAGGCTCCGTATGGCTACACCTTC. As protein: CAISDQAPYGYTF.

As for this clone: Other DNA sequences in the same sample also yield this CDR3. The chain carries TRBV6-5 and TRBJ2-7; D unresolved. Germline loops: CDR1 MNHEY, CDR2 SVGAGI. Between the trimmed V and J ends, which lost 6 bases and 3 bases, there was a span of 6 bases. This CDR3 spans 11 amino acids. The CDR3 sequence is CASSSNYEQYF. The CDR3 nucleotides are TGTGCCAGCAGCAGCAACTACGAGCAGTACTTC.

The gene calls are TRBV6-6 and TRBJ1-5; no reliable D call. Trimming removed 7 bases from V and 5 bases from J, with 9 bases in between. There are 12 residues in the CDR3. Germline lookup yields CDR1 MNHNY and CDR2 SVGAGI (reference sequence). This CDR3 is CASNLSDQPQHF. CDR3 bases: TGTGCCAGCAACCTCAGCGATCAGCCCCAGCATTTT.

In this sample, this clone turned up a few times. The chain uses TRBV7-2 and TRBJ2-7; tentative D call: TRBD1 (5 bases). Trimming cost V 5 bases and J 5 bases, with 25 bases left between them. CDR3 size: 17 residues. From germline, CDR1 is SGHTA and CDR2 FQGNSA. Here the CDR3 DNA reads TGTGCCAGCAGCCCGCTGGTGCTTCAGGGCGCTTGGGACGAGCAGTACTTC. Residues: CASSPLVLQGAWDEQYF.

About this clone itself: This same CDR3 is encoded by further DNA sequences in the sample. The chain is built from TRBV28 and TRBJ1-1; D might be TRBD1 (5 bases). V dropped 9 bases and J dropped 0 bases, with 14 bases sitting between them. Germline V gene sequence: CDR1 MDHEN, CDR2 SYDVKM. The CDR3 covers 14 residues. Here the CDR3 reads CASRPGPLNTEAFF. The CDR3 region has the DNA TGTGCCAGTAGACCGGGACCTCTGAACACTGAAGCTTTCTTT.